A selection of T cell receptor beta chains follows, all from one sample in a study of shared clonotypes between healthy human individuals. TCRdb's table, derived via immunoSEQ multiplex PCR, lists solely in-frame clones and lacks some. Of more than 2 million clones in the sample, roughly 95% were seen once. The sequenced sample consisted of naive CD8+ T cells from PBMCs. The receptors derive from a man younger than 30 in good health. Some clones in this sample may be carry-over from other donors' samples. Both conserved end residues are part of each CDR3. A D gene is named only where the DNA matches it firmly. Some rows have no size entry. The others give once, few or many, or a class for an expanded clone.

CDR3nt: TGTGCCAGCAGTCTCCGGACAGGAGCCTATGGCTACACCTTC
CDR3aa: CASSLRTGAYGYTF
v_gene: TRBV28
d_gene: TRBD1
j_gene: TRBJ1-2
abundance: .
len: 14

CDR3nt: TGCGCCAGCAGCCAAGATAGGGGGACAGGTCGTGGCTACACCTTC
CDR3aa: CASSQDRGTGRGYTF
v_gene: TRBV4-3
d_gene: TRBD1
j_gene: TRBJ1-2
abundance: .
len: 15

CDR3nt: TGTGCCAGCAGTCTCATCCGGGACAGGGGCTATGGCTACACCTTC
CDR3aa: CASSLIRDRGYGYTF
v_gene: TRBV28
d_gene: TRBD1
j_gene: TRBJ1-2
abundance: .
len: 15

CDR3nt: TGTGCCAGCGGGCGACTAGCGGAGACCTACAATGAGCAGTTCTTC
CDR3aa: CASGRLAETYNEQFF
v_gene: TRBV5-6
d_gene: TRBD2
j_gene: TRBJ2-1
abundance: .
len: 15

CDR3nt: TGTGCCAGCAGCGGAAATGGACCGCGCACAGATACGCAGTATTTT
CDR3aa: CASSGNGPRTDTQYF
v_gene: TRBV9
d_gene: .
j_gene: TRBJ2-3
abundance: .
len: 15

CDR3nt: TGTGCCAGCAGGCATGGACTAGGGGAGTTCTTC
CDR3aa: CASRHGLGEFF
v_gene: TRBV11-2
d_gene: TRBD2
j_gene: TRBJ2-1
abundance: .
len: 11

CDR3nt: TGTGCCAGCAGTCCCTTGCGGGAGCTGTACGAGCAGTACTTC
CDR3aa: CASSPLRELYEQYF
v_gene: TRBV6-1
d_gene: TRBD2
j_gene: TRBJ2-7
abundance: .
len: 14

CDR3nt: TGCGCCAGCAGCTTTTTAGCAGAACATTCGAACACCGGGGAGCTGTTTTTT
CDR3aa: CASSFLAEHSNTGELFF
v_gene: TRBV5-1
d_gene: .
j_gene: TRBJ2-2
abundance: .
len: 17

CDR3nt: TGTGCCAGCAGTGGACGGGACAGGAACTACGAGCAGTACTTC
CDR3aa: CASSGRDRNYEQYF
v_gene: TRBV6-1
d_gene: TRBD1
j_gene: TRBJ2-7
abundance: .
len: 14

CDR3nt: TGTGCCAGCTCTCCGGGACAGGGCCCTTACGAGCAGTACTTC
CDR3aa: CASSPGQGPYEQYF
v_gene: TRBV19
d_gene: TRBD1
j_gene: TRBJ2-7
abundance: .
len: 14

CDR3nt: TGTGCCAGCAGAAACATTCGAAACCGGGCAGATACGCAGTATTTT
CDR3aa: CASRNIRNRADTQYF
v_gene: TRBV2
d_gene: .
j_gene: TRBJ2-3
abundance: .
len: 15

CDR3nt: TGTGCCAGCAGTTTATACAGGGGCGCTGAAGCTTTCTTT
CDR3aa: CASSLYRGAEAFF
v_gene: TRBV28
d_gene: TRBD1
j_gene: TRBJ1-1
abundance: .
len: 13

CDR3nt: TGTGCCAGCATCTCGACCGGGACAAGCGGCGAGCAGTACTTC
CDR3aa: CASISTGTSGEQYF
v_gene: TRBV27
d_gene: .
j_gene: TRBJ2-7
abundance: .
len: 14

CDR3nt: TGTGCCACCAGCAAGGGAACGGGAGGTACCCCCCGCACAGATACGCAGTATTTT
CDR3aa: CATSKGTGGTPRTDTQYF
v_gene: TRBV15
d_gene: TRBD2
j_gene: TRBJ2-3
abundance: .
len: 18

CDR3nt: TGTGCCTGGAGTTCACGGGGGAACACTGAAGCTTTCTTT
CDR3aa: CAWSSRGNTEAFF
v_gene: TRBV30
d_gene: .
j_gene: TRBJ1-1
abundance: .
len: 13

CDR3nt: TGTGCCAGCAGTCACTCACCTAGCGGGAATACCTACGAGCAGTACTTC
CDR3aa: CASSHSPSGNTYEQYF
v_gene: TRBV28
d_gene: TRBD2
j_gene: TRBJ2-7
abundance: .
len: 16

CDR3nt: TGTGCCAGCAGCTCGACCTCAGCCTCTTGGGATACGCAGTATTTT
CDR3aa: CASSSTSASWDTQYF
v_gene: TRBV11-3
d_gene: .
j_gene: TRBJ2-3
abundance: .
len: 15

CDR3nt: TGCGCCAGCAGCCAGGACAGGGTGTCCCCACTGTTTTTT
CDR3aa: CASSQDRVSPLFF
v_gene: TRBV4-1
d_gene: TRBD1
j_gene: TRBJ1-4
abundance: .
len: 13

CDR3nt: TGTGCCAGCAGTTTGTTGCAGGAGTACACCGGGGAGCTGTTTTTT
CDR3aa: CASSLLQEYTGELFF
v_gene: TRBV27
d_gene: .
j_gene: TRBJ2-2
abundance: .
len: 15

CDR3nt: TGTGCCAGCAGCGGGACAGACTCTGGAAACACCATATATTTT
CDR3aa: CASSGTDSGNTIYF
v_gene: TRBV2
d_gene: TRBD1
j_gene: TRBJ1-3
abundance: .
len: 14

CDR3nt: TGTGCCAGCAGTTTGTTTTTCGGGGTACGGGATGAGCAGTTCTTC
CDR3aa: CASSLFFGVRDEQFF
v_gene: TRBV27
d_gene: .
j_gene: TRBJ2-1
abundance: .
len: 15

CDR3nt: TGTGCCAGCAGTTACTCGGCAGATCCCCCTGGAAACACCATATATTTT
CDR3aa: CASSYSADPPGNTIYF
v_gene: TRBV6-6
d_gene: .
j_gene: TRBJ1-3
abundance: .
len: 16

CDR3nt: TGTGCCAGCAGTTACGAGGGCAGGGGCGTCTATGGCTACACCTTC
CDR3aa: CASSYEGRGVYGYTF
v_gene: TRBV6-5
d_gene: .
j_gene: TRBJ1-2
abundance: .
len: 15

CDR3nt: TGTGCCAGCAGCGGGACAGGGGACTACGAGCAGTACTTC
CDR3aa: CASSGTGDYEQYF
v_gene: TRBV13
d_gene: TRBD1
j_gene: TRBJ2-7
abundance: .
len: 13

CDR3nt: TGTGCCAGCAGCCCCCAGGGACGGGACAGGGGATTGTATGGCTACACCTTC
CDR3aa: CASSPQGRDRGLYGYTF
v_gene: TRBV7-9
d_gene: TRBD1
j_gene: TRBJ1-2
abundance: once
len: 17

CDR3nt: TGTGCCAGCGCCTTTCGGAACACCGGGGAGCTGTTTTTT
CDR3aa: CASAFRNTGELFF
v_gene: TRBV27
d_gene: .
j_gene: TRBJ2-2
abundance: .
len: 13

CDR3nt: TGTGCCAGCAGTTTGCTATCGGGACTAGCGGACGAGCAGTACTTC
CDR3aa: CASSLLSGLADEQYF
v_gene: TRBV27
d_gene: TRBD2
j_gene: TRBJ2-7
abundance: .
len: 15

CDR3nt: TGCGCCAGCAGCCATAGGACAGCGAACAATGAGCAGTTCTTC
CDR3aa: CASSHRTANNEQFF
v_gene: TRBV4-1
d_gene: .
j_gene: TRBJ2-1
abundance: .
len: 14

CDR3nt: TGTGCCAGCAATGGACCGTCGGGGACTATACAACCCTACGAGCAGTACTTC
CDR3aa: CASNGPSGTIQPYEQYF
v_gene: TRBV28
d_gene: TRBD2
j_gene: TRBJ2-7
abundance: .
len: 17

CDR3nt: TGTGCCTGGATGCCGGGGGCGAGTGTAGAGCAGTTCTTC
CDR3aa: CAWMPGASVEQFF
v_gene: TRBV30
d_gene: .
j_gene: TRBJ2-1
abundance: .
len: 13

CDR3nt: TGTGCCAGTAGTAGGCGACTAGCGAAGGATACGCAGTATTTT
CDR3aa: CASSRRLAKDTQYF
v_gene: TRBV19
d_gene: TRBD2
j_gene: TRBJ2-3
abundance: .
len: 14

CDR3nt: TGCGCCAGCAGCCAGAGACTAGCGGAAATCACCGGGGAGCTGTTTTTT
CDR3aa: CASSQRLAEITGELFF
v_gene: TRBV4-3
d_gene: TRBD2
j_gene: TRBJ2-2
abundance: .
len: 16

CDR3nt: TGTGCCAGCTCACCAGACAGGGGGCTTTCTCCTCTCCTTAATACGCAGTATTTT
CDR3aa: CASSPDRGLSPLLNTQYF
v_gene: TRBV18
d_gene: TRBD1
j_gene: TRBJ2-3
abundance: .
len: 18

CDR3nt: TGTGCCAGCAGTTATGGCATCGGGGAGCTGTTTTTT
CDR3aa: CASSYGIGELFF
v_gene: TRBV27
d_gene: .
j_gene: TRBJ2-2
abundance: .
len: 12

CDR3nt: TGTGCCAGCAGCCAGAGCAGGGCCTCGGGAACCGGGGAGCTGTTTTTT
CDR3aa: CASSQSRASGTGELFF
v_gene: TRBV4-2
d_gene: .
j_gene: TRBJ2-2
abundance: .
len: 16

CDR3nt: TGTGCCAGCAGCTCCCGGAGGGGCGGGATGTCCTACGAGCAGTACTTC
CDR3aa: CASSSRRGGMSYEQYF
v_gene: TRBV11-2
d_gene: .
j_gene: TRBJ2-7
abundance: .
len: 16

CDR3nt: TGTGCCAGCAGCTTAGGGCCCTACAATGAGCAGTTCTTC
CDR3aa: CASSLGPYNEQFF
v_gene: TRBV11-3
d_gene: .
j_gene: TRBJ2-1
abundance: .
len: 13

CDR3nt: TGTGCCAGCAGCTTAAATAGACTCCCGAGCTCCTACGAGCAGTACTTC
CDR3aa: CASSLNRLPSSYEQYF
v_gene: TRBV7-2
d_gene: .
j_gene: TRBJ2-7
abundance: .
len: 16

CDR3nt: TGCGCCAGCAGCCAAGGTTCCGCGGAGAAGGAGACCCAGTACTTC
CDR3aa: CASSQGSAEKETQYF
v_gene: TRBV4-1
d_gene: .
j_gene: TRBJ2-5
abundance: .
len: 15

CDR3nt: TGTGCCAGCAGCGTAGTTCTAGCGGGAGCCACAGATACGCAGTATTTT
CDR3aa: CASSVVLAGATDTQYF
v_gene: TRBV9
d_gene: TRBD2
j_gene: TRBJ2-3
abundance: .
len: 16

CDR3nt: TGTGCCAGCAGACCGAGGGGGGTGAGTGAGCAGTTCTTC
CDR3aa: CASRPRGVSEQFF
v_gene: TRBV5-8
d_gene: .
j_gene: TRBJ2-1
abundance: .
len: 13

CDR3nt: TGCGCCAGCAGCTGGTCGGCGAGACAGGGGGCCCCTTTAAACACTGAAGCTTTCTTT
CDR3aa: CASSWSARQGAPLNTEAFF
v_gene: TRBV5-1
d_gene: TRBD1
j_gene: TRBJ1-1
abundance: .
len: 19

CDR3nt: TGTGCCAGTAGTACAGGGGCCTTCGGGTATCAGCCCCAGCATTTT
CDR3aa: CASSTGAFGYQPQHF
v_gene: TRBV19
d_gene: .
j_gene: TRBJ1-5
abundance: .
len: 15

CDR3nt: TGTGCCAGCAGCGTAGTAATAGCGGGAGACGGTGAGCAGTTCTTC
CDR3aa: CASSVVIAGDGEQFF
v_gene: TRBV9
d_gene: TRBD2
j_gene: TRBJ2-1
abundance: once
len: 15

CDR3nt: TGTGCCAGCAGCTCCAGTGGGGCGAATGAGCAGTTCTTC
CDR3aa: CASSSSGANEQFF
v_gene: TRBV7-9
d_gene: .
j_gene: TRBJ2-1
abundance: .
len: 13

CDR3nt: TGTGCCAGCAGCTTTAGACTAGCGGGAGGGCCTGGGGAGCAGTACTTC
CDR3aa: CASSFRLAGGPGEQYF
v_gene: TRBV9
d_gene: TRBD2
j_gene: TRBJ2-7
abundance: .
len: 16

CDR3nt: TGTGCCAGCAGCCTGTCTGGGACTCAAGAGGAGCAGTACTTC
CDR3aa: CASSLSGTQEEQYF
v_gene: TRBV9
d_gene: .
j_gene: TRBJ2-7
abundance: .
len: 14

CDR3nt: TGTGCCAGCAGTTTATCCCCCCCCCAGCAGGGGCAAGAGACCCAGTACTTC
CDR3aa: CASSLSPPQQGQETQYF
v_gene: TRBV27
d_gene: .
j_gene: TRBJ2-5
abundance: .
len: 17

CDR3nt: TGCAGCGTCCCGTATGAAGGGTTTAGGGATGAAGCTTTCTTT
CDR3aa: CSVPYEGFRDEAFF
v_gene: TRBV29-1
d_gene: .
j_gene: TRBJ1-1
abundance: .
len: 14

CDR3nt: TGTGCCAGCAGGGGCCGGGGGGCGAACTCCTACGAGCAGTACTTC
CDR3aa: CASRGRGANSYEQYF
v_gene: TRBV11-2
d_gene: .
j_gene: TRBJ2-7
abundance: .
len: 15

CDR3nt: TGTGCCAGCAGCTTATCCAGGGATCAGCCCCAGCATTTT
CDR3aa: CASSLSRDQPQHF
v_gene: TRBV13
d_gene: .
j_gene: TRBJ1-5
abundance: .
len: 13

CDR3nt: TGTGCCAGCAGCGTAGGCCTCCACTCCTACGAGCAGTACTTC
CDR3aa: CASSVGLHSYEQYF
v_gene: TRBV9
d_gene: .
j_gene: TRBJ2-7
abundance: .
len: 14

CDR3nt: TGTGCCAGTAGTATATACAGGGGAGGAGATGCGTCCTACGAGCAGTACTTC
CDR3aa: CASSIYRGGDASYEQYF
v_gene: TRBV19
d_gene: .
j_gene: TRBJ2-7
abundance: .
len: 17

CDR3nt: TGTGCCAGCAGCGTAGCTACCGGGGCTAGCGGGGCAGATACGCAGTATTTT
CDR3aa: CASSVATGASGADTQYF
v_gene: TRBV9
d_gene: TRBD2
j_gene: TRBJ2-3
abundance: .
len: 17

CDR3nt: TGTGCCAGCAGTGACGAGGCGGGACACTACACTGAAGCTTTCTTT
CDR3aa: CASSDEAGHYTEAFF
v_gene: TRBV6-4
d_gene: .
j_gene: TRBJ1-1
abundance: once
len: 15